Shown below are 2 T cell receptor beta chains from a single sample sequenced in a study of metastatic and nonmetastatic thyroid tumors. Every patient was untreated before thyroid surgery. TCRdb reanalyzed the PCR reads via MiXCR. Of 20,000 to 25,000 clones listed, approximately 15% are singletons. The sequenced material came from tumor tissue. These receptors were collected from a female donor with papillary thyroid cancer or a benign thyroid nodule (not recorded which). Some clones in this sample may be carry-over from other donors' samples.

As to this clone: The junction and the germline gene differ at one end; a read error may be behind it. The chain's CDR3 is CATSNLGGITGELFF. For the CDR3, the DNA is TGTGCCACCAGTAATTTAGGAGGGATAACCGGGGAGCTGTTTTTT. This sequence joins TRBV24-1 and TRBJ2-2, with D possibly TRBD2 on 6 matching bases. The CDR3 loop spans 15 amino acids. Germline V lookup: CDR1 KGHDR, CDR2 SFDVKD.

This clone was detected ten times or more. The chain links TRBV2 to TRBJ1-2, with 7 bases lining up with TRBD1. The CDR3 has 16 residues. CDR1 SNHLY and CDR2 FYNNEI come from the germline V gene. The junction had 7 bases not matched to a gene; V was cut back by 3 bases and J by 0 bases. The CDR3 nucleotides are TGTGCCAGCAGTGATCCGGAGACAGGGTCTAACTATGGCTACACCTTC. The encoded protein is CASSDPETGSNYGYTF.